The present T cell receptor (beta chain) was sequenced within a study of cytomegalovirus exposure and HLA in healthy donors. Both 60 Vbeta primers and 13 Jbeta primers went into the PCR. Clones were read by immunoSEQ multiplex PCR, and TCRdb kept only the in-frame ones, dropping some. The sample has roughly 100,000 clones, 55% to 75% seen once. This clone was counted a few times. CDR3 length: 15 amino acids. Germline trimming cut 5 bases from V and 2 bases from J; bases unmatched to any gene: 6. The V gene's germline CDR1 is SGHAT and CDR2 FQDESV (reference sequence). The sample consisted of PBMCs. The chain couples TRBV11-1 to TRBJ2-3, with 8 bases fitting TRBD2. This receptor was identified in a man aged 60-69 years in good health and CMV-seronegative. The CDR3 protein is CASSPAGGYTDTQYF. CDR3 in DNA: TGTGCCAGCAGCCCCGCGGGGGGCTACACAGATACGCAGTATTTT.